This T cell receptor beta chain was sequenced in a study of cytomegalovirus exposure and HLA in healthy donors. The PCR used 60 Vbeta and 13 Jbeta primers. TCRdb's copy holds only in-frame clones and misses some; the assay was immunoSEQ multiplex PCR. Among 180,000 or so clones listed, 62% were seen once. For this clone: The antigen remains undetermined.

Germline-derived CDR1 and CDR2 are MNHEY and SVGAGI. J gave up 3 bases and V 6 bases, and 4 bases lay outside the gene matches. The length of the CDR3 is 15 residues. Study-level findings and limits: Clonal expansion, a later analysis showed, was greater in HLA-associated TCR beta chains than in equally common others. By HLA locus, TCR association rates varied in a later analysis, with DRB1 showing the most and HLA-C the fewest. There were some V segments, including TRBV6-2 and TRBV6-3, excluded as indistinguishable.

Input material: PBMCs. This TCR was sampled from a man aged 40-55 years in good health and CMV-seronegative. The rearrangement links TRBV6-5 to TRBJ2-1, with 11 bases identical to TRBD2. CDR3 sequence reads: CASRGTSGVYNEQFF. Written as DNA, the CDR3 is TGTGCCAGCAGGGGGACTAGCGGAGTCTACAATGAGCAGTTCTTC.